The 21 T cell receptor beta chains reported below all come from one sample, sequenced in a study of control samples from healthy donors and cancer patients (dated by TCRdb to about 2020). Libraries were made using the immunoSEQ multiplex PCR assay. Drawn from immuneACCESS, this table holds only the in-frame rearrangements with V and J called that TCRdb kept. Clones are partly lost; checked studies trace under half to an unresolved V gene and leave the rest unexplained. This sample gives some 67,000 clones in total; nearly 90% of them show up just once. The top ten hold around 20% of the sample. The source material was PBMCs. These receptors all stem from a man in his fifties or sixties with lung cancer.

V gene TRBV18 combines with J gene TRBJ2-4; D is unclear. CDR1 and CDR2 from the germline V gene are KGHSH and LQKENI. V lost 0 bases to trimming and J lost 3 bases, with 9 bases between them. There are 15 residues in the CDR3. The CDR3 protein is CASSPPAADKNIQYF. The DNA for the CDR3 is TGTGCCAGCTCACCACCGGCTGCGGACAAAAACATTCAGTACTTC.

This clone was seen only once. V is TRBV30 and J is TRBJ2-2; a weak D match, TRBD1 (5 bases). The germline gives CDR1 GTSNPN, CDR2 SVGIG (reference sequence). The V gene lost 0 bases and the J gene lost 2 bases, with 13 bases spanning the gap. The CDR3 contains 16 residues. CDR3 DNA: TGTGCCTGGAGTGTACAGGCAGCAATAAACACCGGGGAGCTGTTTTTT. It is translated as CAWSVQAAINTGELFF.

This CDR3 is CASESTDTQYF. The DNA of the CDR3 is TGTGCCAGCGAAAGCACAGATACGCAGTATTTT. The chain has TRBV11-3 and TRBJ2-3; D not certain. This CDR3 contains 11 residues. Trimming removed 8 bases from V and 0 bases from J, with 3 bases in between. The germline CDR1 and CDR2 sequences are SGHNT and YENEEA.

V is TRBV6-5 and J is TRBJ1-1; TRBD1 is a possible D gene (6 bases). V dropped 6 bases and J dropped 9 bases, with 17 bases sitting between them. CDR1 is MNHEY and CDR2 is SVGAGI in the germline V gene. This CDR3 is 13 amino acids long. CDR3 in DNA: TGTGCCAGCAGCCTACTGGGACAACAAAAAGCTTTCTTT. It specifies CASSLLGQQKAFF.

The rearrangement uses TRBV2 and TRBJ2-1; no definite D call. V lost 8 bases to trimming and J lost 2 bases, with 7 bases between them. Germline CDR1 reads SNHLY; CDR2 reads FYNNEI. CDR3 length: 12 amino acids. CDR3 bases: TGTGCCAGCGAAGTAACCTACAATGAGCAGTTCTTC. It translates to CASEVTYNEQFF.

This chain joins TRBV7-2 and TRBJ1-2, with D maybe TRBD1 (5 bases). V lost 2 bases, J lost 3 bases, and 7 bases lay in between. Germline CDR1 and CDR2: SGHTA and FQGNSA. The CDR3 has 13 amino acids. In DNA, the CDR3 is TGTGCCAGCAGCTTACAGGGATACTATGGCTACACCTTC. It codes for CASSLQGYYGYTF.

This chain uses TRBV5-4 with TRBJ2-5; no clear D gene. The germline V gene encodes CDR1 SGHNT and CDR2 YYREEE (reference sequence). This CDR3 is 13 amino acids long. V lost 0 bases to trimming and J lost 8 bases, with 11 bases between them. CDR3 sequence reads: CASSLEEEVTQYF. CDR3 bases: TGTGCCAGCAGCTTGGAGGAAGAAGTAACCCAGTACTTC.

The chain carries TRBV3-1 (or the pseudogene TRBV3-2) and TRBJ1-2, with TRBD1 identical over 9 bases. V dropped 6 bases and J dropped 4; count of bases not matched to a gene: 9. The CDR3 is made up of 15 amino acids. Germline V gene data show CDR1 as LGHDT and CDR2 as YNNKEL (reference sequence). The CDR3 DNA is TGTGCCAGCAGGCCTAACAGGGGGCTCATCTATGGCTACACCTTC. This codes for CASRPNRGLIYGYTF.

The chain has TRBV6-5 and TRBJ1-1; D gene unclear. Germline CDR1 reads MNHEY; CDR2 reads SVGAGI. The CDR3 consists of 14 residues. Between the trimmed V and J ends, which lost 4 bases and 6 bases, there was a span of 15 bases. The chain's CDR3 is CASSWNNIRAEAFF. The CDR3 coding sequence is TGTGCCAGCAGTTGGAACAATATTCGGGCTGAAGCTTTCTTT.

V and J are TRBV6-5 and TRBJ1-1; a possible D gene is TRBD1 (6 bases). V was shortened by 6 bases and J by 4 bases, with 18 bases between the two germline ends. Germline CDR1 and CDR2: MNHEY and SVGAGI. The CDR3 has 15 residues. The CDR3 region is CASRPEEGGFTEAFF. CDR3 nucleotides: TGTGCCAGCAGGCCCGAGGAGGGGGGGTTCACTGAAGCTTTCTTT.

The rearrangement links TRBV6-1 to TRBJ2-3; D unresolved. V was trimmed by 1 base and J by 2 bases, leaving 10 bases between them. The germline V gene encodes CDR1 MNHNS and CDR2 SASEGT. The CDR3 covers 15 residues. DNA of the CDR3: TGTGCCAGCAGTGAAGGACCACCCATCACAGATACGCAGTATTTT. Protein sequence: CASSEGPPITDTQYF.

In DNA form, the CDR3 reads TGTGCCAGCCTCCGGGGCAGTAGCACAGATACGCAGTATTTT. Residues: CASLRGSSTDTQYF. The chain couples TRBV18 to TRBJ2-3; either TRBD1 or TRBD2 may supply D (5 bases each). The germline gives CDR1 KGHSH, CDR2 LQKENI. The length of the CDR3 is 14 residues. The V and J ends lost 8 bases and 0 bases respectively, with 12 bases between them. Full variable domain (rest looked up from reference TRBV18 and TRBJ2-3): NAGVMQNPRHLVRRRGQEARLRCSPMKGHSHVYWYRQLPEEGLKFMVYLQKENIIDESGMPKERFSAEFPKEGPSILRIQQVVRGDSAAYFCASLRGSSTDTQYFGPGTRLTVL.

A few counts support this clone. J is TRBJ1-1 and V is TRBV11-1, with 8 bases identical to TRBD1. Germline V lookup: CDR1 SGHAT, CDR2 FQDESV (reference sequence). The CDR3 covers 13 residues. Trimming removed 2 bases from V and 7 bases from J; junction bases left unmatched: 3. Written as DNA, the CDR3 is TGTGCCAGCAGCTTATGGGGACAGGATGAAGCTTTCTTT. Amino acid sequence: CASSLWGQDEAFF.

The chain combines TRBV5-4 with TRBJ1-5; 7 bases match TRBD1. The CDR3 loop spans 16 amino acids. V gave up 2 bases and J gave up 3 bases; unmatched junction bases: 8. Germline CDR1 SGHNT, CDR2 YYREEE (reference sequence). CDR3 residues: CASSFWTGQINQPQHF. The CDR3 coding sequence is TGTGCCAGCAGCTTTTGGACGGGACAGATCAATCAGCCCCAGCATTTT. The variable domain in full, completed from reference TRBV5-4 and TRBJ1-5, reads ETGVTQSPTHLIKTRGQQVTLRCSSQSGHNTVSWYQQALGQGPQFIFQYYREEENGRGNFPPRFSGLQFPNYSSELNVNALELDDSALYLCASSFWTGQINQPQHFGDGTRLSIL.

For this clone: At one end, the junction sequence differs from germline, possibly due to a read error. The chain combines TRBV4-1 with TRBJ1-2; D is undetermined. Germline V gene sequence: CDR1 MGHRA, CDR2 YSYEKL. This CDR3 spans 14 amino acids. The CDR3 is CASSHARIKDGYTF. CDR3 DNA: TGCGCCAGCAGCCACGCGAGGATTAAAGATGGTTACACCTTC.

A single count supports this clone. The chain combines TRBV5-5 with TRBJ2-7; the D is unclear. Germline CDR1 SGHKS, CDR2 YYEKEE (reference sequence). The CDR3 is 11 amino acids. Trimming took 4 bases from V and 5 from J, leaving 7 bases between them. CDR3 in DNA: TGTGCCAGCAGCGGCACACACGAGCAGTACGTC. This sequence encodes CASSGTHEQYV.

This sequence joins TRBV19 and TRBJ2-1, with D perhaps TRBD1 (5 bases). The germline V gene encodes CDR1 LNHDA and CDR2 SQIVND (reference sequence). Trimming shortened V by 5 bases and J by 9 bases, and 11 bases separated the two germline ends. There are 12 residues in the CDR3. The CDR3 DNA reads TGTGCCAGTAGTGCGAGACAGTTTGAGCAGTTCTTC. Its translation: CASSARQFEQFF. Full variable domain (rest looked up from reference TRBV19 and TRBJ2-1): DGGITQSPKYLFRKEGQNVTLSCEQNLNHDAMYWYRQDPGQGLRLIYYSQIVNDFQKGDIAEGYSVSREKKESFPLTVTSAQKNPTAFYLCASSARQFEQFFGPGTRLTVL.

The V call is TRBV19, the J call TRBJ1-1, with 9 bases fitting TRBD1. Germline-derived CDR1 and CDR2 are LNHDA and SQIVND (reference sequence). This CDR3 has 14 amino acids. J lost 3 bases, V lost 4 bases, and 3 bases had no gene match. CDR3 nucleotide sequence: TGTGCCAGTAGTAACACAGGGGGCTACACTGAAGCTTTCTTT. Translated: CASSNTGGYTEAFF.

This clone occurred a few times. The V call is TRBV4-2, the J call TRBJ1-4; 7 bases are shared with TRBD1. This CDR3 contains 15 residues. Trimming removed 3 bases from V and 5 bases from J; junction bases left unmatched: 6. Germline V gives CDR1 LGHNA, CDR2 YNFKEQ. CDR3 in amino acids: CASSHGGTENEKLFF. The CDR3 DNA follows: TGTGCCAGCAGCCACGGTGGGACAGAGAATGAAAAACTGTTTTTT.

The chain links TRBV4-1 to TRBJ2-5; TRBD1 is a possible D gene (6 bases). V lost 0 bases and J 1 base, leaving 12 bases between the germline ends. Germline V CDR1 and CDR2: MGHRA, YSYEKL. The CDR3 is 16 amino acids. CDR3 nucleotide sequence: TGCGCCAGCAGCCAAGAAAGGACAGCCCCCCAAGAGACCCAGTACTTC. It codes for CASSQERTAPQETQYF.

DNA of the CDR3: TGCGCCAGCGGGACAGAGGCGAGCACCGGGGAGCTGTTTTTT. Residues: CASGTEASTGELFF. V and J are TRBV10-2 and TRBJ2-2; 7 nucleotides agree with TRBD1. The V gene end was trimmed by 8 bases and the J gene end by 4 bases; junction bases not matched to a gene: 7. Germline V gene sequence: CDR1 WSHSY, CDR2 SAAADI. The CDR3 length is 14 residues.